A selection of T cell receptor beta chains follows, all from one sample in a study of T cells in localized non-small cell lung cancer. The table came from immunoSEQ multiplex PCR; TCRdb's copy has only in-frame clones and leaves some out. This sample has under 3,000 clones, with approximately 29% found just once. Sequenced material: lung tumor tissue, taken before any cancer treatment. These receptors all stem from a woman aged 40-69 years with stage III lung adenocarcinoma. The CDR3 runs from the conserved cysteine through the conserved F or W. Each record gives: CDR3 length, D gene, V gene, clone size, J gene, CDR3 protein, CDR3 DNA. A D gene is named only where the DNA matches it firmly. Size values are once, few and many counts, or a class for expanded clones, and some rows have none.

length: 14; D: -; V: TRBV11-3; size: -; J: TRBJ1-1; CDR3: CASSLGPGNTEAFF; DNA: TGTGCCAGCAGCTTGGGACCAGGGAACACTGAAGCTTTCTTT
length: 15; D: TRBD1; V: TRBV28; size: -; J: TRBJ1-3; CDR3: CASSLQGAGGNTIYF; DNA: TGTGCCAGCAGTCTACAGGGGGCGGGAGGAAACACCATATATTTT
length: 15; D: TRBD1; V: TRBV4-1; size: medium-sized; J: TRBJ1-2; CDR3: CASSQERQGWYGYTF; DNA: TGCGCCAGCAGCCAAGAGAGACAGGGATGGTATGGCTACACCTTC
length: 13; D: TRBD1; V: TRBV29-1; size: -; J: TRBJ2-5; CDR3: CSVPGTGKETQYF; DNA: TGCAGCGTCCCTGGGACAGGGAAAGAGACCCAGTACTTC
length: 15; D: -; V: TRBV11-3; size: -; J: TRBJ1-1; CDR3: CASSLGGAANTEAFF; DNA: TGTGCCAGCAGCTTAGGGGGGGCCGCGAACACTGAAGCTTTCTTT
length: 16; D: -; V: TRBV6-8; size: medium-sized; J: TRBJ1-3; CDR3: CASSYSTGVSGNTIYF; DNA: TGTGCCAGCAGTTACTCGACAGGAGTCTCTGGAAACACCATATATTTT
length: 15; D: -; V: TRBV15; size: -; J: TRBJ2-1; CDR3: CATSRDRGGYNEQFF; DNA: TGTGCCACCAGCAGAGACCGGGGAGGCTACAATGAGCAGTTCTTC
length: 12; D: -; V: TRBV6-8; size: large; J: TRBJ1-1; CDR3: CASRLGQTEAFF; DNA: TGTGCCAGCAGGCTCGGACAGACTGAAGCTTTCTTT
length: 16; D: TRBD1; V: TRBV11-3; size: few; J: TRBJ1-2; CDR3: CASSPRQGAVPYGYTF; DNA: TGTGCCAGCAGCCCGCGGCAGGGGGCAGTGCCCTATGGCTACACCTTC
length: 13; D: TRBD1; V: TRBV19; size: -; J: TRBJ1-4; CDR3: CASKTGPKEKLFF; DNA: TGTGCCAGTAAGACAGGGCCAAAAGAAAAACTGTTTTTT
length: 14; D: -; V: TRBV28; size: -; J: TRBJ1-2; CDR3: CASSLKQLLYGYTF; DNA: TGTGCCAGCAGTTTAAAACAACTGTTGTATGGCTACACCTTC
length: 17; D: -; V: TRBV9; size: few; J: TRBJ1-3; CDR3: CASSSGSESYSGNTIYF; DNA: TGTGCCAGCAGTTCCGGGTCAGAGTCCTACTCTGGAAACACCATATATTTT
length: 16; D: -; V: TRBV28; size: -; J: TRBJ1-2; CDR3: CASSLKATGLVYGYTF; DNA: TGTGCCAGCAGTTTGAAAGCCACAGGGTTAGTCTATGGCTACACCTTC
length: 14; D: TRBD1; V: TRBV9; size: -; J: TRBJ1-1; CDR3: CASTPTGPSTEAFF; DNA: TGTGCCAGCACCCCGACAGGGCCGAGCACTGAAGCTTTCTTT
length: 19; D: -; V: TRBV15; size: few; J: TRBJ1-1; CDR3: CATSREKTGTYRGDTEAFF; DNA: TGTGCCACCAGCAGAGAGAAGACAGGTACTTACCGAGGGGACACTGAAGCTTTCTTT
length: 12; D: -; V: TRBV29-1; size: -; J: TRBJ1-5; CDR3: CSVGGSGQPQHF; DNA: TGCAGCGTTGGGGGATCCGGTCAGCCCCAGCATTTT
length: 16; D: -; V: TRBV9; size: -; J: TRBJ2-3; CDR3: CASSAQLLASTDTQYF; DNA: TGTGCCAGCAGCGCCCAACTTTTAGCTAGCACAGATACGCAGTATTTT